Described below is a single T cell receptor (beta chain) sequence and its context. Its antigen is as yet unknown. The donors, healthy adults who were HIV-negative, had experienced no recent acute infections or vaccinations. This CDR3 spans 15 amino acids. Trimming took 0 bases from V and 3 from J, leaving 12 bases between them. Germline loops: CDR1 LNHDA, CDR2 SQIVND (reference sequence). The genomic DNA of each subset was split evenly across several immunoSEQ plates. Generated by immunoSEQ multiplex PCR, the TCRdb table keeps only in-frame clones and is missing some. The sample lists 1 million to 1.2 million clones, approximately 80% seen once, with over 0.8% in the top ten. The sample comes from a study of shared clonotypes between healthy human individuals. About the research overall: The plates for each donor numbered three CD4 naive, three CD4 memory, two CD8 naive and one CD8 memory.

General study results and limits: Large sequencing depth failed to make sorted-subset sequencing complete, rarefaction showed.

The clonotype was recovered from a man between 18 and 29 years old in good health. Some clones in this sample may be carry-over from other donors' samples. The sample was memory CD4+ T cells from PBMCs. Described subset: CD45RA-negative fraction. The chain has TRBV19 and TRBJ2-7, with no clear D. The DNA of the CDR3 is TGTGCCAGTAGTATAGATTCTTCAGCTCGCTACGAGCAGTACTTC. Its translation is CASSIDSSARYEQYF.